Presented here are 20 T cell receptor beta chains from one specimen sequenced in a study of siplizumab effects on memory and regulatory T cells. Using immunoSEQ multiplex PCR, the repertoire was profiled, and TCRdb retains in-frame clones only, with some absent. The sample yields 70,000 to 90,000 clones, 75% to 90% seen once. Sequencing was carried out using CD4+ T cells sorted from blood. The receptors originated from a human donor in good health.

This rearrangement joins TRBV11-1 to TRBJ2-2; D not resolved. The germline V gene has CDR1 SGHAT and CDR2 FQDESV (reference sequence). Deletions cut 8 bases from V and 0 bases from J, with 10 bases between. The CDR3 has 14 residues. The CDR3 loop reads CASSPRTNTGELFF. The CDR3 DNA is TGTGCCAGCTCACCAAGGACGAACACCGGGGAGCTGTTTTTT.

This rearrangement joins TRBV5-6 to TRBJ1-2; 7 nucleotides line up with TRBD1. The CDR3 has 16 residues. V gave up 4 bases and J gave up 5 bases; unmatched junction bases: 14. CDR1 and CDR2 from the germline V gene are SGHDT and YYEEEE. CDR3 sequence (DNA): TGTGCCAGCAGCCCCGACAGGGTCCGGCTACGTTATGGCTACACCTTC. Protein product: CASSPDRVRLRYGYTF.

The chain couples TRBV7-2 to TRBJ1-4, with no clear D. The V end lost 4 bases, the J end lost 5 bases, and 8 bases lay between the germline ends. CDR3 size: 13 residues. Germline V gene lookup returns CDR1 SGHTA and CDR2 FQGNSA. CDR3 sequence: CASSWDSNEKLFF. CDR3 nucleotide sequence: TGTGCCAGCAGCTGGGATTCGAATGAAAAACTGTTTTTT.

The gene calls are TRBV19 and TRBJ2-4; a weak D match, TRBD2 (6 bases). Trimming took 6 bases from V and 1 from J, leaving 10 bases between them. The CDR3 is 14 residues long. The germline CDR1 and CDR2 sequences are LNHDA and SQIVND (reference sequence). The CDR3, as DNA: TGTGCCAGTAGCCCGGGAGTGGCCAAAAACATTCAGTACTTC. Protein: CASSPGVAKNIQYF.

The gene calls are TRBV18 and TRBJ1-1; possibly TRBD1 for D (5 bases). Germline V gives CDR1 KGHSH, CDR2 LQKENI. Trimming removed 4 bases at V and 1 base at J, with 16 bases between. CDR3 length: 16 residues. CDR3 in amino acids: CASSRTPAGGNTEAFF. The CDR3 DNA reads TGTGCCAGCTCACGGACACCGGCGGGGGGGAACACTGAAGCTTTCTTT.

This clone was counted once. The chain carries TRBV18 and TRBJ1-2; D is ambiguous. Trimming took 3 bases from V and 5 from J, leaving 10 bases between them. Germline V lookup: CDR1 KGHSH, CDR2 LQKENI. The CDR3 consists of 13 residues. The CDR3 DNA sequence: TGTGCCAGCTCACCTCACTGGAATTATGGCTACACCTTC. This gives the protein CASSPHWNYGYTF.

The rearrangement uses TRBV10-1 and TRBJ2-5; D not certain. The CDR3 runs to 14 residues. The ends were cut back, 0 bases at V and 0 bases at J, with 5 bases in the middle. Germline-derived CDR1 and CDR2 are WNHNN and SYGVQD (reference sequence). The DNA for the CDR3 is TGCGCCAGCAGTGAGTCTACCGACCAAGAGACCCAGTACTTC. Translating it yields CASSESTDQETQYF.

The chain joins TRBV4-2 to TRBJ2-2; TRBD1 agrees at 8 bases. This CDR3 is 13 amino acids long. V trimming: 7 bases; J trimming: 3 bases; junction bases outside the gene matches: 1. The V gene's germline CDR1 is LGHNA and CDR2 YNFKEQ. Here the CDR3 DNA reads TGTGCCAGCAAGGACAGGGACACCGGGGAGCTGTTTTTT. It codes for CASKDRDTGELFF.

This clone was seen once. The chain couples TRBV14 to TRBJ2-3; no reliable D call. V was trimmed by 1 base and J by 0 bases, leaving 8 bases between them. CDR1 is SGHDN and CDR2 is FVKESK in the germline V gene. The CDR3 consists of 15 residues. CDR3 sequence: CASSQGGSSTDTQYF. CDR3 sequence (DNA): TGTGCCAGCAGCCAAGGCGGTTCGAGCACAGATACGCAGTATTTT.

A few counts support this clone. The chain recombines TRBV6-6 with TRBJ2-3; the D call may be TRBD1 or TRBD2 (5 bases each). The CDR3 runs 13 residues. V was shortened by 5 bases and J by 5 bases, with 11 bases between the two germline ends. The germline V gene has CDR1 MNHNY and CDR2 SVGAGI (reference sequence). In DNA, the CDR3 is TGTGCCAGCAGTAAGGGACGTCGAGATACGCAGTATTTT. The encoded protein is CASSKGRRDTQYF.

The gene calls are TRBV6-5 and TRBJ2-4; D is perhaps TRBD2 (6 bases). V lost 0 bases, J lost 0 bases, and 9 bases lay in between. The CDR3 length is 16 residues. Germline V lookup: CDR1 MNHEY, CDR2 SVGAGI. The CDR3 bases are TGTGCCAGCAGTTACTCGACTAGAGGAGCCAAAAACATTCAGTACTTC. It codes for CASSYSTRGAKNIQYF.

The chain's CDR3 is CAWSATGGTEAFF. The CDR3 nucleotides are TGTGCCTGGAGTGCCACAGGGGGAACTGAAGCTTTCTTT. The chain combines TRBV30 with TRBJ1-1; TRBD1 agrees at 8 bases. V gave up 1 base and J gave up 5 bases; unmatched junction bases: 3. Germline CDR1 GTSNPN, CDR2 SVGIG (reference sequence). CDR3 size: 13 residues.

The genes are TRBV7-2 and TRBJ1-5; D gene uncertain. CDR3 length: 13 amino acids. Looked up from germline, CDR1 is SGHTA and CDR2 is FQGNSA. The V gene lost 5 bases and the J gene lost 5 bases, with 10 bases spanning the gap. Here the CDR3 reads CASSIGRDQPQHF. The CDR3 coding sequence is TGTGCCAGCAGCATTGGTCGGGATCAGCCCCAGCATTTT.

V is TRBV7-3 and J is TRBJ1-1, with unresolved D. CDR3 size: 13 residues. Germline loops: CDR1 SGHTA, CDR2 FQGTGA. V lost 1 base to trimming and J lost 7 bases, with 10 bases between them. CDR3 sequence reads: CASSLILNGEAFF. CDR3 bases: TGTGCCAGCAGCTTAATTTTAAACGGTGAAGCTTTCTTT.

CDR3: CASSDNFGGTEAFF. The CDR3 region has the DNA TGTGCCAGCAGTGATAATTTCGGGGGGACTGAAGCTTTCTTT. The rearrangement joins TRBV25-1 to TRBJ1-1, with D perhaps matching TRBD1 (5 bases). The CDR3 length is 14 residues. Trimming removed 3 bases at V and 5 bases at J, with 13 bases between. The germline CDR1 and CDR2 sequences are MGHDK and SYGVNS.

Written as DNA, the CDR3 is TGTGCCAGTAGTATAGTAAGGAGGACCGGGGCCAACGTCCTGACTTTC. This translates into CASSIVRRTGANVLTF. This sequence joins TRBV19 and TRBJ2-6; possibly TRBD2 for D (5 bases). Trimming removed 1 base at V and 4 bases at J, with 11 bases between. Per germline, CDR1 LNHDA and CDR2 SQIVND (reference sequence). The CDR3 runs 16 residues.

This clone was recorded only once. This chain connects TRBV7-2 to TRBJ2-1; D not certain. Germline V gene data show CDR1 as SGHTA and CDR2 as FQGNSA. Trimming shortened V by 3 bases and J by 2 bases, and 11 bases separated the two germline ends. The CDR3 contains 15 residues. The CDR3, as DNA: TGTGCCAGCAGCTTCACGGGTCTCCCCTACAATGAGCAGTTCTTC. Protein sequence: CASSFTGLPYNEQFF.

The chain is built from TRBV4-2 and TRBJ1-2; maybe TRBD1 (5 bases). The CDR3 runs to 16 residues. Germline CDR1 and CDR2: LGHNA and YNFKEQ. Trimming shortened V by 1 base and J by 1 base, and 13 bases separated the two germline ends. The CDR3 nucleotides read TGTGCCAGCAGCCAAGGGGACGCCGGTGTTAACTATGGCTACACCTTC. Its translation is CASSQGDAGVNYGYTF.

The chain combines TRBV6-6 with TRBJ1-5; D not certain. Germline loops: CDR1 MNHNY, CDR2 SVGAGI (reference sequence). V lost 6 bases and J lost 1, with 4 bases in between. This CDR3 has 12 residues. The CDR3, as DNA: TGTGCCAGCAGATTGAGCAATCAGCCCCAGCATTTT. This gives the protein CASRLSNQPQHF.

The genes are TRBV5-4 and TRBJ2-3; D gene unclear. V was shortened by 5 bases and J by 5 bases, with 18 bases between the two germline ends. The CDR3 covers 15 residues. CDR1 SGHNT and CDR2 YYREEE come from the germline V gene (reference sequence). This CDR3 is CASRFDLVGIDTQYF. Here the CDR3 DNA reads TGTGCCAGCAGATTCGACTTAGTCGGTATAGATACGCAGTATTTT.